This TCR beta chain is drawn from a study of T cell responses to AZD1222 COVID-19 vaccine (dated by TCRdb to 2020 to 2022). For the study in its entirety: AZD1222 recipients with second doses at about 4 weeks or about 12 weeks were pooled, because spike-specific TCR depth and breadth did not differ between schedules. TCR sequencing was performed for about 240 trial participants, of whom about 210 were given two doses of AZD1222 and roughly 25 were given two doses of MenACWY control vaccine. Trial participants were enrolled by age into subgroups of 18-55, 56-69 and 70-plus years, and around 150, 29 and 61 TCR-sequenced participants, respectively, were included in these subgroups.

The investigation overall reported the following: Because no day 14 peak-response samples were available, repertoires were characterized only after the peak T cell response. The 56-69-year group was small, and its depth increase did not reach significance, likely because of low power. The vaccine-associated CD4 TCRs covered the entire spike protein, and the dominant responses fell in regions 160-218 and 743-854. Participants were mostly white British and included more females than males, and it was suggested by the authors that clonal diversity may have been underestimated. Spike-specific TCR breadth and depth rose significantly after two AZD1222 doses compared with day 0 and with MenACWY recipients. Conclusions about previously exposed vaccinees are limited, since just six AZD1222 recipients were seropositive for SARS-CoV-2 at baseline. Reportedly, close to half of the unique spike-specific TCRs recognized epitopes lying outside the regions that are mutated in the B.1.351 and B.1.1.7 variants.

The CDR1 and CDR2 encoded by the germline V gene are MNHEY and SVGAGI. Trimming accounts for 2 bases at V and 7 bases at J, while the number of junction bases matched to no gene is 10. Measured from the cysteine to the phenylalanine, the CDR3 is 15 residues long. The CDR3 DNA has 45 bases and is translated from base 1. The CDR3 regions of human TCRbeta chains were analyzed by immunosequencing. In the original analysis: Repertoire TCRs were checked for matches against a reference library of SARS-CoV-2-specific TCRs that had been generated using the MIRA antigen-specificity platform. Breadth was defined as the fraction of unique TCRs that were SARS-CoV-2-associated. Depth was defined as the fraction of total T cells that were SARS-CoV-2-associated. Each spike-specific TCR was assigned to its reactive spike region and to a CD4 or CD8 class using the MIRA data. Log10-transformed breadth and depth values were compared by one-way ANOVA with Sidak's multiple comparisons tests. TCRdb limited this immuneACCESS table to in-frame rearrangements with V and J called. A share of clones is missing; checked studies link under half to unresolved V genes, and the rest is unexplained. For V, J and clone size, that table is used; D and trimming come from the DNA. This sample has tens of thousands of clones in its table, and roughly 87% of those were observed once. About 23% of the sample belongs to the ten largest clones.

Points on this clone: Its antigen is currently not known. Within one base of it there is no much larger clone, and no base qualities were kept.

What the time point label conveys for this sample: baseline before first vaccination. Vaccinee samples came from UK trials COV001 and COV002, including a single-blind randomized controlled phase 2/3 trial of AZD1222 (ChAdOx1 nCoV-19) in healthy adults. Trial participant PBMC samples were collected at day 0 and day 28 after the second dose for TCRbeta chain sequencing. The chain employs TRBV6-5 and TRBJ2-7, with 8 bases in between that match TRBD2. This clonotype was sampled from an adult in good health. The sample in question was peripheral blood, obtained on day 0 of AZD1222 vaccination. The nucleotide sequence reads TGTGCCAGCAGTTACCCCCAGAAAAGCGGGGGTGAGCAGTACTTC. The translation is CASSYPQKSGGEQYF.